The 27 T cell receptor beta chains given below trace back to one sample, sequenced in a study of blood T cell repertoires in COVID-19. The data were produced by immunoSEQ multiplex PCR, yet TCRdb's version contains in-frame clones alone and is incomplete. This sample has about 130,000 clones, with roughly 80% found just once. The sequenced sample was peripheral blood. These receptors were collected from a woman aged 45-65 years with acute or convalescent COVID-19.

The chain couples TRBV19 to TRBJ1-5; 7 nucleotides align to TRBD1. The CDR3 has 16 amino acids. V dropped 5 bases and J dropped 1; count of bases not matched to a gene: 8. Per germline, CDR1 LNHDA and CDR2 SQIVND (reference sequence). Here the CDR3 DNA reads TGTGCCAGTAGTGTCCAGGGGGAGACGAGCAATCAGCCCCAGCATTTT. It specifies CASSVQGETSNQPQHF.

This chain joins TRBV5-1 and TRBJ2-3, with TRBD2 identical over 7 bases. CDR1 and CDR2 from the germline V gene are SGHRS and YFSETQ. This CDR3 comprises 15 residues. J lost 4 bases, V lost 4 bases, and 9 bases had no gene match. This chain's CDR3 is CASSKDGGMSDTQYF. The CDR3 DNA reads TGCGCCAGCAGCAAAGACGGGGGGATGTCAGATACGCAGTATTTT.

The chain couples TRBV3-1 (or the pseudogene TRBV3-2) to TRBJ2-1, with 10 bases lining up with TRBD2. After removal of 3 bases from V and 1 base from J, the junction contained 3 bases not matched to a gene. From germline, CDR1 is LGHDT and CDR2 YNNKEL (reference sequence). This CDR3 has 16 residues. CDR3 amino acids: CASSQGSGGSYNEQFF. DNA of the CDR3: TGTGCCAGCAGCCAGGGTAGCGGGGGGTCCTACAATGAGCAGTTCTTC.

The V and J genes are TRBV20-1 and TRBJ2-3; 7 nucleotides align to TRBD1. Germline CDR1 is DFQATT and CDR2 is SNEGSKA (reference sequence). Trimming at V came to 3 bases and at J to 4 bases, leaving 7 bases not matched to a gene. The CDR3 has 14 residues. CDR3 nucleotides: TGCAGTGCTAGTTCCCCCGACAGGGCAGATACGCAGTATTTT. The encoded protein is CSASSPDRADTQYF.

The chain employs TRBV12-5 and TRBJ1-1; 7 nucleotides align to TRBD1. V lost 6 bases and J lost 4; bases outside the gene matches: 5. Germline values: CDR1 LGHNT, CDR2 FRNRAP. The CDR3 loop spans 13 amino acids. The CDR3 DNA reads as TGTGCTAGTGGGAGCGACAGGGTCACTGAAGCTTTCTTT. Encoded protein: CASGSDRVTEAFF.

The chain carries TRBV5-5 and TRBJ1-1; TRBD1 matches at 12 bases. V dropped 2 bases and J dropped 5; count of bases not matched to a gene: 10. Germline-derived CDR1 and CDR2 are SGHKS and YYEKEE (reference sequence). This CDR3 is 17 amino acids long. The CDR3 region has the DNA TGTGCCAGCAGCTTAATCCGGGACAGGGGGCTCGGGACTGAAGCTTTCTTT. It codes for CASSLIRDRGLGTEAFF.

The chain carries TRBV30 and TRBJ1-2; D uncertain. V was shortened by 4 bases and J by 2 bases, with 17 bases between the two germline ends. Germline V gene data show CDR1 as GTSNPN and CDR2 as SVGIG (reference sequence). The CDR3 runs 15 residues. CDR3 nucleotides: TGTGCCTGGACTCCTCGAGAACGCCGGAACTATGGCTACACCTTC. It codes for CAWTPRERRNYGYTF.

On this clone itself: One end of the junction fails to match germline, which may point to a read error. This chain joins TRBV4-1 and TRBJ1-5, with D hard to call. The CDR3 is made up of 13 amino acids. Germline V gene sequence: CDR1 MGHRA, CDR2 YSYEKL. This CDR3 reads CACSRAPNQPQHF. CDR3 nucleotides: TGCGCCTGCAGTCGAGCCCCCAATCAGCCCCAGCATTTT.

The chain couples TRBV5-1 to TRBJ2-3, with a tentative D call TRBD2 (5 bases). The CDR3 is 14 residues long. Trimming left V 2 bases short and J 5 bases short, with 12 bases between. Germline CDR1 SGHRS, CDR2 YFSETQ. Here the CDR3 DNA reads TGCGCCAGCAGCTTCGTCGGGGAAGGAGATACGCAGTATTTT. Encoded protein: CASSFVGEGDTQYF. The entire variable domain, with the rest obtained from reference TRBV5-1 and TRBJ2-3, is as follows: KAGVTQTPRYLIKTRGQQVTLSCSPISGHRSVSWYQQTPGQGLQFLFEYFSETQRNKGNFPGRFSGRQFSNSRSEMNVSTLELGDSALYLCASSFVGEGDTQYFGPGTRLTVL.

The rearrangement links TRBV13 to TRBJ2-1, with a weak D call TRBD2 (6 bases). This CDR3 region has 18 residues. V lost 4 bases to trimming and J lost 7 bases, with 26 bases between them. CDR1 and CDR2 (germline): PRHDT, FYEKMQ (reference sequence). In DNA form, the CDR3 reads TGTGCCAGCAGCTCAACCTACTCCGCGGGGCGAGGTGAGAATGAGCAGTTCTTC. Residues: CASSSTYSAGRGENEQFF.

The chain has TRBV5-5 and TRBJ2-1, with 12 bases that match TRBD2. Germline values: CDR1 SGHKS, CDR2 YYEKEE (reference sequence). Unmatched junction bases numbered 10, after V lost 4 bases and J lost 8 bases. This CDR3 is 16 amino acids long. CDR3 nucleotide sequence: TGTGCCAGCAGCCGCACGCTAGCGGGGGGGCCCTATGAGCAGTTCTTC. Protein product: CASSRTLAGGPYEQFF.

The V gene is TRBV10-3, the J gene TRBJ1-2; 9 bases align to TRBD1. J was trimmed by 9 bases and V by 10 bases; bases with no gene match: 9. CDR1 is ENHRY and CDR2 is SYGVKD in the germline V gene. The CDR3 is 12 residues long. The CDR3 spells CATAQGARSYTF. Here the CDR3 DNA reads TGTGCCACAGCACAGGGGGCAAGGAGCTACACCTTC.

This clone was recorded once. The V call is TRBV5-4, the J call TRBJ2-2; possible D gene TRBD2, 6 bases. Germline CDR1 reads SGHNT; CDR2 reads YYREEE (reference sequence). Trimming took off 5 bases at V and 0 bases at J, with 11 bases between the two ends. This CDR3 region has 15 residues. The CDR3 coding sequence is TGTGCCAGCAGTTCCGCGGGGCCGAACACCGGGGAGCTGTTTTTT. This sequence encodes CASSSAGPNTGELFF.

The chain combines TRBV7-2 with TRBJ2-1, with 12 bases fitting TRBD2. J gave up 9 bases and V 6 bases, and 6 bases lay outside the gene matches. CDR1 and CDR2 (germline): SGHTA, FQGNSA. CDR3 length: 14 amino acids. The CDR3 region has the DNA TGTGCCAGCAGGGGGACTAGCGGGTGGGGTGAGCAGTTCTTC. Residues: CASRGTSGWGEQFF.

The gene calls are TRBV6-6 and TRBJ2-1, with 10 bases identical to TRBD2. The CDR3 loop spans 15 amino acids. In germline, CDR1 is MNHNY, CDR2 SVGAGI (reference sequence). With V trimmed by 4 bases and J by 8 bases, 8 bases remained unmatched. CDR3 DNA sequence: TGTGCCAGCAGTTTGCTAGCGGGGGCCCCCCATGAGCAGTTCTTC. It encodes CASSLLAGAPHEQFF.

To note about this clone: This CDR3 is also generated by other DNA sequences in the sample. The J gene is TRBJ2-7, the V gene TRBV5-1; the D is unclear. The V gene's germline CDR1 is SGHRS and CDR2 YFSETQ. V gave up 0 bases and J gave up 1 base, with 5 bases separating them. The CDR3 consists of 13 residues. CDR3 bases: TGCGCCAGCAGCTTGGACGGGTCCTACGAGCAGTACTTC. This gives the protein CASSLDGSYEQYF.

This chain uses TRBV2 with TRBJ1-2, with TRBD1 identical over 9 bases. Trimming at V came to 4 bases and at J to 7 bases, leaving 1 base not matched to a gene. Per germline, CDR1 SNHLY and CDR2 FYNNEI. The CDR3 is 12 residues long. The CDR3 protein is CASSVDRGGYTF. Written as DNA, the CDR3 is TGTGCCAGCAGTGTGGACAGGGGTGGCTACACCTTC.

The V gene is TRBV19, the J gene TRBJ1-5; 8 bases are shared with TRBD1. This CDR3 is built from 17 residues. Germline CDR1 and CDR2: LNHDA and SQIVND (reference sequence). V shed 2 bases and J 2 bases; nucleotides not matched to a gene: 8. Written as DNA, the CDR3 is TGTGCCAGTAGTATACGAGGGACAGGAGAGGGCAATCAGCCCCAGCATTTT. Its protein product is CASSIRGTGEGNQPQHF. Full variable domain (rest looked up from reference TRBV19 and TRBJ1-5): DGGITQSPKYLFRKEGQNVTLSCEQNLNHDAMYWYRQDPGQGLRLIYYSQIVNDFQKGDIAEGYSVSREKKESFPLTVTSAQKNPTAFYLCASSIRGTGEGNQPQHFGDGTRLSIL.

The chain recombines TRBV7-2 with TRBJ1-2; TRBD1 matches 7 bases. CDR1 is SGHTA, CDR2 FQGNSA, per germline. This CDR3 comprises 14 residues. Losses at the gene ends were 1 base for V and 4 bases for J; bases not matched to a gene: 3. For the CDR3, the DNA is TGTGCCAGCAGCTTAGTAGGGGGCGGCTATGGCTACACCTTC. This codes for CASSLVGGGYGYTF. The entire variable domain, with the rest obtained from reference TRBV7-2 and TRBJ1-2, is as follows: GAGVSQSPSNKVTEKGKDVELRCDPISGHTALYWYRQSLGQGLEFLIYFQGNSAPDKSGLPSDRFSAERTGGSVSTLTIQRTQQEDSAVYLCASSLVGGGYGYTFGSGTRLTVV.

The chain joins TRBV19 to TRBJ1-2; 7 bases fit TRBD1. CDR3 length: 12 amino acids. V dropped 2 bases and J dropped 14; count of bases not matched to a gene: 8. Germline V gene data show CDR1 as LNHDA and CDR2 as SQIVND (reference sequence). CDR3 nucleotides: TGTGCCAGTAGTATATCGAGCAGGGGGATGACCTTC. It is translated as CASSISSRGMTF.

The CDR3 nucleotides are TGCGCCAGCAGCTCTGGAGAGGCAGATCAGCCCCAGCATTTT. It translates to CASSSGEADQPQHF. V gene TRBV5-1 combines with J gene TRBJ1-5; D remains unclear. Germline CDR1 reads SGHRS; CDR2 reads YFSETQ. The CDR3 extends over 14 amino acids. Trimming cost V 3 bases and J 5 bases, with 12 bases left between them.

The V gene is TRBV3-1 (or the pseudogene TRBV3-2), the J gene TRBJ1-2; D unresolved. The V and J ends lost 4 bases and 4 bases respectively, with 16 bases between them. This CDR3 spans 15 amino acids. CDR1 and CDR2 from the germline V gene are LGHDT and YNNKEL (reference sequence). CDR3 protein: CASSPWPRLAYGYTF. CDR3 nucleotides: TGTGCCAGCAGCCCGTGGCCGCGTTTAGCCTATGGCTACACCTTC.

The CDR3 spells CASSQITGTGGDLNTEAFF. DNA of the CDR3: TGTGCCAGCAGTCAAATTACCGGGACAGGGGGCGATTTGAACACTGAAGCTTTCTTT. The chain couples TRBV6-2 or TRBV6-3 to TRBJ1-1; 12 bases agree with TRBD1. V lost 5 bases and J lost 0; bases outside the gene matches: 13. Germline lookup yields CDR1 MNHEY and CDR2 SVGEGT. The length of the CDR3 is 19 residues.

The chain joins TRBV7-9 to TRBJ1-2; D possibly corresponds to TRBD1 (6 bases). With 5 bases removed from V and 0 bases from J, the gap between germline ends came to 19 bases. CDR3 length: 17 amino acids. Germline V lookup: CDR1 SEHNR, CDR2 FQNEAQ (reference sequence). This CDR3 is CASSPGPGAGANYGYTF. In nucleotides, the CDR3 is TGTGCCAGCAGCCCCGGGCCAGGGGCTGGAGCTAACTATGGCTACACCTTC.

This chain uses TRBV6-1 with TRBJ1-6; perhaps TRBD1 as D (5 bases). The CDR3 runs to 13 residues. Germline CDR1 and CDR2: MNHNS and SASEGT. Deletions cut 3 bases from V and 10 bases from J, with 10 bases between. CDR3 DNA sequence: TGTGCCAGCAGTGAGGCAGGGATATCACCCCTCCACTTT. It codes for CASSEAGISPLHF.

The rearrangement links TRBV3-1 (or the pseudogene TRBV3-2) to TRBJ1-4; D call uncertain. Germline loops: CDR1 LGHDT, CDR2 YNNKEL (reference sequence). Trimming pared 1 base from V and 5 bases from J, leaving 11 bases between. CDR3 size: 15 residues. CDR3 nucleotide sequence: TGTGCCAGCAGCCAAGGTGGGAGTGGAAATGAAAAACTGTTTTTT. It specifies CASSQGGSGNEKLFF.

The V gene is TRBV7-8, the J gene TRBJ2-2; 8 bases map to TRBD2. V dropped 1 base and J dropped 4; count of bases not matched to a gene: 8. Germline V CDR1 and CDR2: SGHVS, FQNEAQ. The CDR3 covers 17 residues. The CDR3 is CASSLDTHGGATGELFF. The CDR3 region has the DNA TGTGCCAGCAGCTTAGACACCCACGGGGGGGCCACCGGGGAGCTGTTTTTT.